Described below is a single TCR beta chain sequence and its context. The CDR3 contains 13 residues. J was trimmed by 5 bases and V by 6 bases; bases with no gene match: 7. Germline-derived CDR1 and CDR2 are DFQATT and SNEGSKA (reference sequence). The data originate from a study of T-cell reconstitution after alpha-beta-depleted transplantation in children. The library targeted TCRbeta and was prepared with unique molecular identifiers. TCRdb fed the PCR reads into MiXCR, producing one record per CDR3 protein. The table shows about 400,000 distinct CDR3 sequences, with roughly 22% occurring only once.

The TCR comes from a human donor who donated a stem cell graft to a child with acute myeloid leukemia. The sample in question was PBMCs from the stem cell graft donor, obtained from the stem cell graft. The V call is TRBV20-1, the J call TRBJ1-5; 7 bases fit TRBD1. The CDR3 nucleotides are TGCAGTGCAGCGGACAGGAGACATCAGCCCCAGCATTTT. Its translation is CSAADRRHQPQHF.